These 5 T cell receptor beta chains were all obtained from the same sample, sequenced in a study of cytomegalovirus exposure and HLA in healthy donors. Profiling relied on immunoSEQ multiplex PCR, and the TCRdb table lists in-frame clones only, not all of them. The profile covers 150,000 or so clones, with 75% to 90% appearing a single time and over 8.5% taken by the ten largest. The source material was PBMCs. These receptors were obtained from a woman younger than 35 in good health and CMV-seropositive.

The chain couples TRBV11-3 to TRBJ2-3; maybe TRBD2 (5 bases). V was clipped by 5 bases and J by 2 bases, with 14 bases between them. Germline V gene lookup returns CDR1 SGHNT and CDR2 YENEEA. This CDR3 has 15 residues. The CDR3 here is CASSPGLRITDTQYF. DNA of the CDR3: TGTGCCAGCAGCCCAGGACTTCGGATCACAGATACGCAGTATTTT.

The V and J genes are TRBV7-2 and TRBJ1-4; D unclear. V dropped 5 bases and J dropped 8 bases, with 12 bases sitting between them. The CDR3 loop spans 13 amino acids. Germline assignment: CDR1 SGHTA and CDR2 FQGNSA. CDR3 sequence: CASSRSPPEKLFF. The CDR3 DNA sequence: TGTGCCAGCAGCCGTTCCCCTCCGGAAAAACTGTTTTTT.

The chain couples TRBV18 to TRBJ2-7, with 11 bases aligning to TRBD1. Germline V lookup: CDR1 KGHSH, CDR2 LQKENI. The CDR3 runs to 17 residues. V was clipped by 3 bases and J by 5 bases; unmatched bases: 12. CDR3 nucleotide sequence: TGTGCCAGCTCACCTCAAGTAGGGACAGGGGGGATCAACGAGCAGTACTTC. Translation gives CASSPQVGTGGINEQYF.

The J gene is TRBJ2-7, the V gene TRBV28; TRBD2 might be the D (7 bases). Trimming left V 11 bases short and J 6 bases short, with 23 bases between. From germline, CDR1 is MDHEN and CDR2 SYDVKM. CDR3 length equals 14 residues. Written as DNA, the CDR3 is TGTGCCGCCTCGGAAAGGGGGGGCCAATCCGAGCAGTACTTC. It specifies CAASERGGQSEQYF.

J is TRBJ2-1 and V is TRBV28, with D tentatively TRBD1 (6 bases). The CDR3 contains 16 residues. Germline assignment: CDR1 MDHEN and CDR2 SYDVKM. The V end was cut by 4 bases, the J end by 7 bases, with 20 bases between. CDR3 sequence (DNA): TGTGCCAGCAGTTCCCCCGGGACACCCGCCCTAAATGAGCAGTTCTTC. Translation gives CASSSPGTPALNEQFF.